The sequence of this T cell receptor beta chain was determined in a study of T cell repertoires in cytomegalovirus infection. Study overall: Public TCR beta signature analysis indicated the presence of both CMV infection and matching HLA type.

General study points: In two of eight donors, the top clonotype was HLA-C-restricted CMV-specific. There were carriers of CMV plus the relevant HLA, and cumulative public TCR beta family frequency identified them.

The table lists this clonotype with many counts. The antigen is unknown. TCRdb independently ran MiXCR on the reads; one entry per CDR3 protein. In the table there are fewer than 250,000 distinct CDR3 sequences, approximately 13% of which are singletons. The sequence was obtained from a human donor in good health (CMV status not recorded). Some clones in this sample may be carry-over from other donors' samples. The specimen sequenced was PBMCs.

The CDR3 DNA reads TGTGCCAGCAGCCCCCTCCAGGGAGCAGGGGAGCAGTACTTC. It specifies CASSPLQGAGEQYF. The V call is TRBV6-1, the J call TRBJ2-7; perhaps D is TRBD1 or TRBD2 (5 bases each). Trimming shortened V by 6 bases and J by 7 bases, and 19 bases separated the two germline ends. CDR3 length equals 14 residues. Germline CDR1 MNHNS, CDR2 SASEGT.